The 9 T cell receptor beta chains listed next were all sequenced from one sample in a study of cytomegalovirus exposure and HLA in healthy donors. PCR primers comprised 60 Vbeta and 13 Jbeta primers. The table came from immunoSEQ multiplex PCR; TCRdb's copy has only in-frame clones and leaves some out. The sample yields some 130,000 clones, approximately 80% seen once. Sequencing used PBMCs. These receptors were taken from a female donor in good health and CMV-seronegative.

The gene calls are TRBV19 and TRBJ2-5; 9 bases are a match to TRBD2. Trimming at V came to 5 bases and at J to 2 bases, leaving 3 bases not matched to a gene. Germline CDR1 is LNHDA and CDR2 is SQIVND (reference sequence). CDR3 length: 14 residues. The CDR3 sequence: CASSSAGGQETQYF. As DNA, the CDR3 is TGTGCCAGTAGTTCCGCGGGAGGGCAAGAGACCCAGTACTTC.

This rearrangement joins TRBV12-2 to TRBJ1-1; the D call in the table, TRBD1, was not verified against the DNA. TRBV12-2 is flagged as a pseudogene. The CDR3 has 18 residues. The CDR3 is CASRLRQGAPYLNTEAFF. In DNA, the CDR3 is TGTGCAAGTCGCTTAAGACAGGGGGCACCTTACCTTAACACTGAAGCTTTCTTT.

This clone turned up a few times. The chain carries TRBV7-2 and TRBJ2-3, with D possibly TRBD1 on 6 matching bases. Trimming removed 3 bases from V and 6 bases from J, with 16 bases in between. CDR3 length equals 15 residues. Germline V gene sequence: CDR1 SGHTA, CDR2 FQGNSA. The DNA of the CDR3 is TGTGCCAGCAGCTTGGGGGCTAACACAATGGATACGCAGTATTTT. Its translation: CASSLGANTMDTQYF.

This chain uses TRBV6-5 with TRBJ2-7; possibly TRBD2 for D (6 bases). This CDR3 has 14 amino acids. Trimming stripped 8 bases from V and 2 bases from J, with 16 bases between. CDR1 is MNHEY and CDR2 is SVGAGI in the germline V gene. The chain's CDR3 is CASRPAGLTYEQYF. In nucleotides, the CDR3 is TGTGCCAGCCGACCAGCGGGTCTAACCTACGAGCAGTACTTC.

The CDR3, as DNA: TGTGCCAGTAGTCCGGGAGCCCTCAACTATGGCTACACCTTC. Amino acid sequence: CASSPGALNYGYTF. The rearrangement joins TRBV19 to TRBJ1-2; D gene uncertain. CDR1 and CDR2 from the germline V gene are LNHDA and SQIVND (reference sequence). The CDR3 contains 14 residues. The V end was cut by 5 bases, the J end by 2 bases, with 12 bases between.

The gene calls are TRBV5-3 and TRBJ1-1; tentatively, D is TRBD1 (5 bases). TRBV5-3 has ORF status, its function being uncertain. V was clipped by 0 bases and J by 1 base, with 7 bases between them. The CDR3 sequence is 14 residues long. CDR3 region: CARSLEGSNTEAFF. The CDR3 coding sequence is TGTGCCAGAAGCTTGGAGGGGTCGAACACTGAAGCTTTCTTT.

As concerns this clone: The junction does not match germline at one end; this may be a read error. The gene calls are TRBV29-1 and TRBJ1-2; TRBD1 might be the D (5 bases). Looked up from germline, CDR1 is SQVTM and CDR2 is ANQGSEA. The CDR3 covers 13 residues. CDR3 protein: CSVDTQDNYDYTF. As DNA, the CDR3 is TGCAGCGTTGATACACAGGATAACTATGACTACACCTTC.

The chain uses TRBV9 and TRBJ2-1, with 11 bases fitting TRBD1. In germline, CDR1 is SGDLS, CDR2 YYNGEE. Germline trimming cut 3 bases from V and 8 bases from J; bases unmatched to any gene: 7. The length of the CDR3 is 15 residues. CDR3 in DNA: TGTGCCAGCAGCGAGAGGGACAGGGGGTTGGATGAGCAGTTCTTC. Amino acid sequence: CASSERDRGLDEQFF.

The rearrangement uses TRBV7-2 and TRBJ2-1, with 8 bases identical to TRBD1. Germline V gene sequence: CDR1 SGHTA, CDR2 FQGNSA. CDR3 length: 13 amino acids. Trimming took 5 bases from V and 7 from J; bases not matched to a gene: 4. DNA of the CDR3: TGTGCCAGCAGCCAGGGGGCGTGGAATGAGCAGTTCTTC. Protein: CASSQGAWNEQFF.